This T cell receptor (beta chain) was sequenced during a study of Ad26.COV2.S vaccination and SARS-CoV-2 variants. Sample treatment: some 19 received Ad26.COV2.S at low or high dose, single or two shots; roughly five received placebo; per-sample allocation not given. All samples were drawn on day 63, counting from the first vaccine or placebo injection. CDR1 is LNHNV, CDR2 YYDKDF, per germline (reference sequence). V gave up 4 bases and J gave up 11 bases; unmatched junction bases: 11. CDR3 length: 14 amino acids. Libraries were prepared by immunoSEQ multiplex PCR; TCRdb keeps only in-frame clonotypes and omits some of them. Seen here are more than 400,000 clones, less than 95% observed once, and the top ten hold roughly 4.3%.

Sample: peripheral blood, taken in a trial of Ad26.COV2.S vaccine versus placebo. The source is a person aged 18-60 years who received the Ad26.COV2.S COVID-19 vaccine or a placebo. This chain connects TRBV15 to TRBJ1-5, with 7 bases aligning to TRBD1. For the CDR3, the DNA is TGTGCCACCAGCACCCGGACAGGCCAATGGGCCCAGCATTTT. It encodes CATSTRTGQWAQHF.